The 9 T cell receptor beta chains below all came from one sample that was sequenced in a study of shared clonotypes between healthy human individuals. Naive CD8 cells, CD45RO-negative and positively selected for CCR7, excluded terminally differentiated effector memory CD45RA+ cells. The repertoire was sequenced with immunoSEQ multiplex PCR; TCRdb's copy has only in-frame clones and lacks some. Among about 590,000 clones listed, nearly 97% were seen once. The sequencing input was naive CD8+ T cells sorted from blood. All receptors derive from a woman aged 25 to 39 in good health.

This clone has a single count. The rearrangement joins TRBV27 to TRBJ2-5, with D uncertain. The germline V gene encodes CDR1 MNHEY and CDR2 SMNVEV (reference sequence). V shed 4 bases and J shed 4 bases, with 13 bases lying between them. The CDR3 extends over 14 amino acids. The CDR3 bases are TGTGCCAGCAGTTCGGCTCCGGGTGGAGAGACCCAGTACTTC. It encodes CASSSAPGGETQYF.

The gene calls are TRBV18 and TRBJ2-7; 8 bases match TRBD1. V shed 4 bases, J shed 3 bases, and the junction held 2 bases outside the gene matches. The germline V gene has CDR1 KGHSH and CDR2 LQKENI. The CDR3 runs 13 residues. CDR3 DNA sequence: TGTGCCAGCTCACAGGGGACAGGCTACGAGCAGTACTTC. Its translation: CASSQGTGYEQYF. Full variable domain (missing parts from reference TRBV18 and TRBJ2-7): NAGVMQNPRHLVRRRGQEARLRCSPMKGHSHVYWYRQLPEEGLKFMVYLQKENIIDESGMPKERFSAEFPKEGPSILRIQQVVRGDSAAYFCASSQGTGYEQYFGPGTRLTVT.

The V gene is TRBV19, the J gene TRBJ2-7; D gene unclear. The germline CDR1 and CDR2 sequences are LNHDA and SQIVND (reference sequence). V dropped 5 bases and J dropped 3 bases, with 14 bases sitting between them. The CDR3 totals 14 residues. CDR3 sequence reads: CASSQDVGFYEQYF. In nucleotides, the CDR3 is TGTGCCAGTAGTCAAGACGTGGGTTTCTACGAGCAGTACTTC.

CDR3 nucleotides: TGTGCCAGCAGTAGGGTTGCCAGTTCAGATACGCAGTATTTT. This sequence encodes CASSRVASSDTQYF. The chain couples TRBV6-6 to TRBJ2-3; D is undetermined. CDR1 and CDR2 (germline): MNHNY, SVGAGI (reference sequence). The ends were cut back, 5 bases at V and 4 bases at J, with 13 bases in the middle. The CDR3 totals 14 residues.

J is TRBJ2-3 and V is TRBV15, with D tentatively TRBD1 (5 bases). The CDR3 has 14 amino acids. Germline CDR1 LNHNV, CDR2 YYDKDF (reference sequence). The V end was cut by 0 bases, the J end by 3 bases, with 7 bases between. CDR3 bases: TGTGCCACCAGCAGAGAAAAGGGGACAGATACGCAGTATTTT. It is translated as CATSREKGTDTQYF.

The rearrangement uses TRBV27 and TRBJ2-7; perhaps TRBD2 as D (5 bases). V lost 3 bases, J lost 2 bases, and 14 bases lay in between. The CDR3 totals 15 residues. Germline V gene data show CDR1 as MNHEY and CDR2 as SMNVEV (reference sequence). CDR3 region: CASSFNLGGPYEQYF. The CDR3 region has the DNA TGTGCCAGCAGTTTTAATCTAGGCGGGCCCTACGAGCAGTACTTC.

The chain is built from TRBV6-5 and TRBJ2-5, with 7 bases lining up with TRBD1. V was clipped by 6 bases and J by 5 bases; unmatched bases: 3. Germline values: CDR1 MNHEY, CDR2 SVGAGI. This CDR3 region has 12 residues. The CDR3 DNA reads TGTGCCAGCAGGACAGGGCTCGAGACCCAGTACTTC. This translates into CASRTGLETQYF.

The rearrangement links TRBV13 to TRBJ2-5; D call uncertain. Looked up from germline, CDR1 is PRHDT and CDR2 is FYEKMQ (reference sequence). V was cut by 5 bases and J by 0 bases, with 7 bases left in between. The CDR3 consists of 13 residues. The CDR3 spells CASSTDNQETQYF. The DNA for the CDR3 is TGTGCCAGCAGCACAGACAACCAAGAGACCCAGTACTTC.

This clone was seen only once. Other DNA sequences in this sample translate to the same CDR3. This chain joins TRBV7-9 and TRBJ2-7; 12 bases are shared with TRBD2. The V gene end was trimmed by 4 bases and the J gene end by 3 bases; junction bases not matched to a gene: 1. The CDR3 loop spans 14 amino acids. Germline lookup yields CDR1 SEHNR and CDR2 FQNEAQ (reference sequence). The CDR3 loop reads CASSSGLAGYEQYF. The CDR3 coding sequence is TGTGCCAGCAGCTCGGGACTAGCGGGCTACGAGCAGTACTTC.